This TCR beta chain was sequenced in a study of blood T cells in healthy people across ages. PCR was performed a second time for 7 to 11 cycles using a sample-barcoded 5' primer and a J-beta primer mix. TCRdb reprocessed the 5' RACE reads via MiXCR and lists one record per CDR3 protein. The table lists about 680,000 distinct CDR3 sequences, around 48% of them singletons. Notes on the study in general: Both higher diversity and more naive CD4+ cells marked long-lived donors when set against aged donors. Estimates based on one million T cells were treated as lower bounds. Leaving the PBMCs unsorted stopped any conclusive comparison of naive versus antigen-experienced cells. With age, beta diversity per million T cells declined roughly linearly, significantly by about 37.

For this clonotype: What it recognizes is unknown.

CDR3 length: 15 amino acids. Germline V gene lookup returns CDR1 MNHNS and CDR2 SASEGT. The V end lost 7 bases, the J end lost 8 bases, and 21 bases lay between the germline ends. The chain joins TRBV6-1 to TRBJ2-1; possibly TRBD1 for D (8 bases). The sequenced material came from blood. The source is an older woman in good health. The CDR3 sequence is CASTRTGTTSYEQFF. The DNA of the CDR3 is TGTGCCAGCACCCGGACAGGGACTACCTCCTATGAGCAGTTCTTC.